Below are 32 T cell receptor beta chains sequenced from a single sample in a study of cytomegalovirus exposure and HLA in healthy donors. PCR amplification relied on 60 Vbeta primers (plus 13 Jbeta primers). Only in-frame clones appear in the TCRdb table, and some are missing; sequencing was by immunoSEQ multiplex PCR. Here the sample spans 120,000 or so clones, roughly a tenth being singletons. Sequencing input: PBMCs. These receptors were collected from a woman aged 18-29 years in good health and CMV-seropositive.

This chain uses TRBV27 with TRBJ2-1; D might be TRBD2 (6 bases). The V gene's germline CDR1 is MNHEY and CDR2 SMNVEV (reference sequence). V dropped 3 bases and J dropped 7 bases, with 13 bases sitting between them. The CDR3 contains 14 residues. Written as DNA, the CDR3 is TGTGCCAGCAGTTTGTGGGACTCTCAAAATGAGCAGTTCTTC. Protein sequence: CASSLWDSQNEQFF.

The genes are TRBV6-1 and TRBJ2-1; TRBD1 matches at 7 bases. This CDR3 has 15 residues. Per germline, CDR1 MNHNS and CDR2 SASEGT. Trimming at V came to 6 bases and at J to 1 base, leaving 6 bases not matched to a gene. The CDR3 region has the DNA TGTGCCAGCAGGAGGGGGCTAAGTTCCTACAATGAGCAGTTCTTC. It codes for CASRRGLSSYNEQFF.

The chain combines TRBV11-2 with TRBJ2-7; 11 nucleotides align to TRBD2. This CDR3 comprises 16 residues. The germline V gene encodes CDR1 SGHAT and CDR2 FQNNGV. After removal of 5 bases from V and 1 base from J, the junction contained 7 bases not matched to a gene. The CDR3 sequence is CASSLPGTSGSYEQYF. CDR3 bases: TGTGCCAGCAGCCTACCGGGGACTAGCGGATCCTACGAGCAGTACTTC.

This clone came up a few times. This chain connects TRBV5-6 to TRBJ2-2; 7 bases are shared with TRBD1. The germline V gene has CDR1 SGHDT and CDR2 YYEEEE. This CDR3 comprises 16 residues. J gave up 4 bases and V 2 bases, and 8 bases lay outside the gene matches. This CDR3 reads CASSLEPGQSTGELFF. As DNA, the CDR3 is TGTGCCAGCAGCTTAGAGCCGGGACAGTCCACCGGGGAGCTGTTTTTT. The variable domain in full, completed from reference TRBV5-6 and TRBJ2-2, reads DAGVTQSPTHLIKTRGQQVTLRCSPKSGHDTVSWYQQALGQGPQFIFQYYEEEERQRGNFPDRFSGHQFPNYSSELNVNALLLGDSALYLCASSLEPGQSTGELFFGEGSRLTVL.

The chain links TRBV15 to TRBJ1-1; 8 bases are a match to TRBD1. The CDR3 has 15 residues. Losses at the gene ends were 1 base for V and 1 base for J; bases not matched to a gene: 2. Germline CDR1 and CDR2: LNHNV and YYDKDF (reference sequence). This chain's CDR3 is CATSRGQGANTEAFF. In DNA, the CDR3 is TGTGCCACCAGCAGAGGGCAGGGGGCGAACACTGAAGCTTTCTTT.

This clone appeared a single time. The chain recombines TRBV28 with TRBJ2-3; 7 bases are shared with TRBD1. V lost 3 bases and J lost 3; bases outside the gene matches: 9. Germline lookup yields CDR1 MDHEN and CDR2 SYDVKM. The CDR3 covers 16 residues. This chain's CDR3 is CASSFLTGRGTDTQYF. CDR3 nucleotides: TGTGCCAGCAGTTTCCTGACAGGGAGAGGGACAGATACGCAGTATTTT.

The CDR3 DNA reads TGTGCCAGTAGTATTCGGGACAGGACCTACGAGCAGTACTTC. It translates to CASSIRDRTYEQYF. The chain combines TRBV19 with TRBJ2-7, with TRBD1 matching 8 bases. Trimming cost V 3 bases and J 2 bases; bases outside gene matches: 3. CDR3 length: 14 residues. Germline V gene sequence: CDR1 LNHDA, CDR2 SQIVND (reference sequence).

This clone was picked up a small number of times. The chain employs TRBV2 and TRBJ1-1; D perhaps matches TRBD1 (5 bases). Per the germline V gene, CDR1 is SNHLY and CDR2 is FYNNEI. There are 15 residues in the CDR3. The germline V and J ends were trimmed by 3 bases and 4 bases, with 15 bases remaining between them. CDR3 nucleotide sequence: TGTGCCAGCAGTGATTTTGCAGGGCGGAGCACTGAAGCTTTCTTT. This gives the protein CASSDFAGRSTEAFF.

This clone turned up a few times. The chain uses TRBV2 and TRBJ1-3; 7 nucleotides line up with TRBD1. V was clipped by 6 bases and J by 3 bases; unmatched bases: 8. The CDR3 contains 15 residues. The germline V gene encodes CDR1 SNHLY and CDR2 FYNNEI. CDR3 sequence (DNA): TGTGCCAGCAGGCTGGGACAGTCAATTGGAAACACCATATATTTT. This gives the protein CASRLGQSIGNTIYF. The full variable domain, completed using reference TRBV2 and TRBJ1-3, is EPEVTQTPSHQVTQMGQEVILRCVPISNHLYFYWYRQILGQKVEFLVSFYNNEISEKSEIFDDQFSVERPDGSNFTLKIRSTKLEDSAMYFCASRLGQSIGNTIYFGEGSWLTVV.

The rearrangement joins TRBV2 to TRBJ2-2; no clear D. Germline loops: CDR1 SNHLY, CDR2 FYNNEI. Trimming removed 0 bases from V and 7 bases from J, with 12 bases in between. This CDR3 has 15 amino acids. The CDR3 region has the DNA TGTGCCAGCAGTGAAGCGCGAGGAACCAACGGGGAGCTGTTTTTT. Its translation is CASSEARGTNGELFF.

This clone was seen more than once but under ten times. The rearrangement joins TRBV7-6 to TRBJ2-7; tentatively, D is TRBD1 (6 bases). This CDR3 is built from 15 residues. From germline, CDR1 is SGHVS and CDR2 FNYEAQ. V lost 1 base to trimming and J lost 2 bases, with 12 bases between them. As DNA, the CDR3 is TGTGCCAGCAGCTTAGATACAGGGTTTCCCTACGAGCAGTACTTC. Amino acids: CASSLDTGFPYEQYF.

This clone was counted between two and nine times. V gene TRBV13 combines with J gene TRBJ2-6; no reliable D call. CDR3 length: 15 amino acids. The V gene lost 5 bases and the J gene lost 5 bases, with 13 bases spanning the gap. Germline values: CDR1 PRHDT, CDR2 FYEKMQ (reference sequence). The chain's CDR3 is CASSLSLLWANVLTF. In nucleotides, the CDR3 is TGTGCCAGCAGCCTCTCCCTTTTGTGGGCCAACGTCCTGACTTTC. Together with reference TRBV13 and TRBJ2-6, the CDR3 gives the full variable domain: AAGVIQSPRHLIKEKRETATLKCYPIPRHDTVYWYQQGPGQDPQFLISFYEKMQSDKGSIPDRFSAQQFSDYHSELNMSSLELGDSALYFCASSLSLLWANVLTFGAGSRLTVL.

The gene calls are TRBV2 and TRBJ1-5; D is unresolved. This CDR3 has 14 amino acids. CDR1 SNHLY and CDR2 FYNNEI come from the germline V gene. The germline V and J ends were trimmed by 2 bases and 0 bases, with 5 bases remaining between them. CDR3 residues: CASSEQISNQPQHF. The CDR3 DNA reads TGTGCCAGCAGTGAACAGATTAGCAATCAGCCCCAGCATTTT.

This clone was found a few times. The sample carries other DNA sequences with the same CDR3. The CDR3 is CASSPLETQYF. CDR3 in DNA: TGTGCCAGCAGCCCCCTGGAGACCCAGTACTTC. The gene calls are TRBV7-9 and TRBJ2-5; the D is unclear. This CDR3 contains 11 residues. V was trimmed by 5 bases and J by 5 bases, leaving 6 bases between them. Per germline, CDR1 SEHNR and CDR2 FQNEAQ (reference sequence).

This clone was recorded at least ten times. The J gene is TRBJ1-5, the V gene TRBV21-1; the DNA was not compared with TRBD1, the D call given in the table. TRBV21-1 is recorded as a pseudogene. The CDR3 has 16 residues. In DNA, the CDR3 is TGTGCCAGCAGCAAATGGGAACAGGATAGCAATCAGCCCCAGCATTTT. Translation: CASSKWEQDSNQPQHF.

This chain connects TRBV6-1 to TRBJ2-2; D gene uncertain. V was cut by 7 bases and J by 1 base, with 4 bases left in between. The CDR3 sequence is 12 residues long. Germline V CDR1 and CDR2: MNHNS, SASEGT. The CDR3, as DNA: TGTGCCAGCACCGGGAACACCGGGGAGCTGTTTTTT. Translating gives CASTGNTGELFF.

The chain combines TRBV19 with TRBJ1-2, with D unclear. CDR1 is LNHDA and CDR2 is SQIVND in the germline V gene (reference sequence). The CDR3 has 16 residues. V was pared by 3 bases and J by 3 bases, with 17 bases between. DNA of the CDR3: TGTGCCAGTAGTATGGACTTTCCTCCCTTTTACTATGGCTACACCTTC. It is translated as CASSMDFPPFYYGYTF.

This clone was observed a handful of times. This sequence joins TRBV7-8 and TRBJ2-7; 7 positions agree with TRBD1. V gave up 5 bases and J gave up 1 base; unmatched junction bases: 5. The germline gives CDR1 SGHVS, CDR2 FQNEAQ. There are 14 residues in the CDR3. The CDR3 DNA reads TGTGCCAGCAGCCTACAGGGGCCGTCCTACGAGCAGTACTTC. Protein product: CASSLQGPSYEQYF.

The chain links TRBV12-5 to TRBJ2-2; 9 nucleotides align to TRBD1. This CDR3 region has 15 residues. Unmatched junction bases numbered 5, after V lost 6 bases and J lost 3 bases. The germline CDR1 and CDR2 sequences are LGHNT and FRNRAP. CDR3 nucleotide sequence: TGTGCTAGTGGCCGGACAGGGGTGCACACCGGGGAGCTGTTTTTT. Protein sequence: CASGRTGVHTGELFF.

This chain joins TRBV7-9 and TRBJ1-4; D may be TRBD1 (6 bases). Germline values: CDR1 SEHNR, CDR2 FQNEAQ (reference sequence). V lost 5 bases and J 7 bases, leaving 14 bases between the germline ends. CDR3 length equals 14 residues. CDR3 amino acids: CASSHGQTGEKLFF. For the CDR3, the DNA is TGTGCCAGCAGCCATGGACAGACCGGTGAAAAACTGTTTTTT.

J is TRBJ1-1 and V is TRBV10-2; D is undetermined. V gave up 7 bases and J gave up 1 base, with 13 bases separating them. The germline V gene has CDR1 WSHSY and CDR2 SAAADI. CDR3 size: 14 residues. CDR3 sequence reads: CASTLQIQNTEAFF. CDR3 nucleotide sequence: TGCGCCAGCACCCTACAGATACAGAACACTGAAGCTTTCTTT.

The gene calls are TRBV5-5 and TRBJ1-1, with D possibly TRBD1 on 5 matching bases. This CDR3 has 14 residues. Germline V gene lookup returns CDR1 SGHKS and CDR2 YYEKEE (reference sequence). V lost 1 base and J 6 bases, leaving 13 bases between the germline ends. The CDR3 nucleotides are TGTGCCAGCAGCTTGAGTAGGGGTGGATCTGAAGCTTTCTTT. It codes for CASSLSRGGSEAFF.

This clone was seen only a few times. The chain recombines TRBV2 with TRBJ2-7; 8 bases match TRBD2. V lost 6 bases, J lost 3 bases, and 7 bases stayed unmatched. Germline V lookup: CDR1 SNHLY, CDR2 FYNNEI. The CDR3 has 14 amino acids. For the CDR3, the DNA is TGTGCCAGCAGGTGGACGGGAGGGTACTACGAGCAGTACTTC. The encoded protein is CASRWTGGYYEQYF.

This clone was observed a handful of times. The CDR3 coding sequence is TGTGCCACTCGACCGGGGGGCGGCTACGAGCAGTACTTC. Its translation: CATRPGGGYEQYF. The rearrangement links TRBV27 to TRBJ2-7, with D perhaps matching TRBD2 (7 bases). This CDR3 spans 13 amino acids. Germline values: CDR1 MNHEY, CDR2 SMNVEV (reference sequence). With 10 bases removed from V and 3 bases from J, the gap between germline ends came to 16 bases.

The CDR3 loop is CASSQESSVSYEQYF. The DNA for the CDR3 is TGTGCCAGCAGCCAAGAATCGTCGGTTTCCTACGAGCAGTACTTC. The V call is TRBV4-2, the J call TRBJ2-7; D is ambiguous. CDR1 is LGHNA, CDR2 YNFKEQ, per germline. The CDR3 is 15 residues long. Trimming removed 0 bases from V and 1 base from J, with 10 bases in between.

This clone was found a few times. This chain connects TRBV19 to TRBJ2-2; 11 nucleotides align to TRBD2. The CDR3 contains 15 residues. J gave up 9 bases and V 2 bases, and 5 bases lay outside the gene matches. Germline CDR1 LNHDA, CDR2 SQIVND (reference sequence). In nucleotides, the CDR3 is TGTGCCAGTAGTATAACTAGCGGGAGTATCAGGGAGCTGTTTTTT. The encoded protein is CASSITSGSIRELFF.

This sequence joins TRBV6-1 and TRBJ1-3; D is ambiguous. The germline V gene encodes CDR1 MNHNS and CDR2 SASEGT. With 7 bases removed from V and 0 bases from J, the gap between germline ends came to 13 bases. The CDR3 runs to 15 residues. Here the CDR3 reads CASNSDGGSGNTIYF. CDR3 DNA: TGTGCCAGCAATTCAGACGGCGGCTCTGGAAACACCATATATTTT.

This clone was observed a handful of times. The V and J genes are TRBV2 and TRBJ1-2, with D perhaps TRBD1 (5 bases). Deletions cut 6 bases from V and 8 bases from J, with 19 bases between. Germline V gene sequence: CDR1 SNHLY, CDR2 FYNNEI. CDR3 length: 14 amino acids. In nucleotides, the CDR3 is TGTGCCAGCAGGTCGACAGTGGAGTCATCCGGCTACACCTTC. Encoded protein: CASRSTVESSGYTF.

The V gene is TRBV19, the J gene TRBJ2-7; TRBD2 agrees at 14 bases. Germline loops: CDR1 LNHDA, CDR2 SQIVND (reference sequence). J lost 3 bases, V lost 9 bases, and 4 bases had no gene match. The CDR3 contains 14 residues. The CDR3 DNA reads TGTGCCAGCGGACTAGCGGGAGGTGTCTACGAGCAGTACTTC. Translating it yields CASGLAGGVYEQYF.

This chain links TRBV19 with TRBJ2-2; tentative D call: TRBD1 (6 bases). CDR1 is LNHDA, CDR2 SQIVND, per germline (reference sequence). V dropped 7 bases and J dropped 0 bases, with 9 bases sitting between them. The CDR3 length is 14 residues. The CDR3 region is CASKTGPNTGELFF. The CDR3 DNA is TGTGCCAGTAAAACAGGGCCGAACACCGGGGAGCTGTTTTTT.

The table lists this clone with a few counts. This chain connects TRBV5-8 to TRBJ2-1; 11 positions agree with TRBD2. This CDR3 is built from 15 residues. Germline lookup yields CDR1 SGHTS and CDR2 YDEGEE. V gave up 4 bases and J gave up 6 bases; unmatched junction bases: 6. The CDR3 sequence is CASSLGLAGLNEQFF. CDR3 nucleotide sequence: TGTGCCAGCAGCCTAGGACTAGCGGGCCTCAATGAGCAGTTCTTC.

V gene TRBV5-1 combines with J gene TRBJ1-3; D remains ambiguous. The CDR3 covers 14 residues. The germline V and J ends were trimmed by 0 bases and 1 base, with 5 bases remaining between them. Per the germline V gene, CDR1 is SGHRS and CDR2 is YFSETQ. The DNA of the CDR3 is TGCGCCAGCAGCTTGGGAGAATCTGGAAACACCATATATTTT. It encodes CASSLGESGNTIYF.